What follows is one TCR beta chain and its context. This record belongs to a study of blood T cell repertoires in COVID-19. Looking at the study overall: The analysed material was cDNA or gDNA that came from T cells, B-cell-depleted T cells, or PBMCs.

Profiling relied on immunoSEQ multiplex PCR, and the TCRdb table lists in-frame clones only, not all of them. The sample lists approximately 120,000 clones, roughly 90% seen once, with 15% to 20% in the top ten. Sequenced: peripheral blood. The receptor was derived from a human donor with acute or convalescent COVID-19. The donor label of this sample is uncertain.

The CDR3 here is CASSQDLTSGSQQTQYF. The CDR3 DNA reads TGTGCCAGCAGCCAAGACTTGACTAGCGGGAGCCAGCAGACCCAGTACTTC. The chain joins TRBV4-2 to TRBJ2-5, with 12 bases fitting TRBD2. CDR1 is LGHNA and CDR2 is YNFKEQ in the germline V gene. Trimming removed 0 bases from V and 6 bases from J; junction bases left unmatched: 8. The CDR3 contains 17 residues.